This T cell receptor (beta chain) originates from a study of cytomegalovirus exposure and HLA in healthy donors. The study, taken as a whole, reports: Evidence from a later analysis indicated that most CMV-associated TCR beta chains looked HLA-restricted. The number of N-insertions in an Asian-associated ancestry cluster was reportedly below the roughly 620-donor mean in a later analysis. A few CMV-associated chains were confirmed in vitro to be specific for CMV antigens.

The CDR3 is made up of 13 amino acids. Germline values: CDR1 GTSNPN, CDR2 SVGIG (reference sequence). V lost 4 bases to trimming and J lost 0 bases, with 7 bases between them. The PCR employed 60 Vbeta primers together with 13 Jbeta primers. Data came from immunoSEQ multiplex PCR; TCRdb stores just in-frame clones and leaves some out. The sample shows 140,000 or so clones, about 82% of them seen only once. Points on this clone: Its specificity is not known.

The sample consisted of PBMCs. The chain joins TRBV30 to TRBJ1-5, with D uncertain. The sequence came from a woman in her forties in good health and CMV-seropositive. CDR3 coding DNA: TGTGCCTGGAACGGAGATAGCAATCAGCCCCAGCATTTT. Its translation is CAWNGDSNQPQHF.